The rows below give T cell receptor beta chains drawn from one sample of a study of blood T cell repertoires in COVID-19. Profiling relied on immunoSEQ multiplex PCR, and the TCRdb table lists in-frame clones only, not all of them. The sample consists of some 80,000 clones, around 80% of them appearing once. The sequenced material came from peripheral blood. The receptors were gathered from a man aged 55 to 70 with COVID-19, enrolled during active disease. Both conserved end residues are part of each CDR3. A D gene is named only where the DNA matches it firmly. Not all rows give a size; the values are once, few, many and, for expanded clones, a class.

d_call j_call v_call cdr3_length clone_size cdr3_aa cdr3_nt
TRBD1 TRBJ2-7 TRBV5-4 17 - CASSSLMSPGQRREQYF TGTGCCAGCAGCTCGCTCATGTCTCCGGGACAGCGTCGGGAGCAGTACTTC
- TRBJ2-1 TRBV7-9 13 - CASRKGSGNEQFF TGTGCCAGCAGAAAGGGGTCTGGCAATGAGCAGTTCTTC
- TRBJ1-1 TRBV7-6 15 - CASSLLLAGDTEAFF TGTGCCAGCAGCTTACTCCTGGCAGGCGACACTGAAGCTTTCTTT
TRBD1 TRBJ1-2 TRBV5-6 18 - CASSSPIVTGGNGYGYTF TGTGCCAGCAGCTCCCCTATTGTGACAGGGGGCAACGGCTATGGCTACACCTTC
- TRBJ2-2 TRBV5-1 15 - CASSQGMVDTGELFF TGCGCCAGCAGCCAGGGGATGGTGGACACCGGGGAGCTGTTTTTT
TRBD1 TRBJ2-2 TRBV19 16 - CASESLGQTVPGELFF TGTGCCAGCGAGAGTCTGGGACAGACGGTTCCCGGGGAGCTGTTTTTT
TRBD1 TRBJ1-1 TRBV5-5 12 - CASSLRQGEAFF TGTGCCAGCAGCTTACGACAGGGCGAAGCTTTCTTT
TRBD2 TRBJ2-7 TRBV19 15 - CASSIPSGGSNEQYF TGTGCCAGTAGTATCCCTAGCGGGGGGTCCAACGAGCAGTACTTC
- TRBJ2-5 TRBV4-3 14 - CASSQDLTGKTQYF TGCGCCAGCAGCCAAGATCTAACAGGCAAGACCCAGTACTTC
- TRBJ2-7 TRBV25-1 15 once CASSPRGAGRYEQYF TGTGCCAGCAGTCCCCGGGGGGCAGGGAGGTACGAGCAGTACTTC
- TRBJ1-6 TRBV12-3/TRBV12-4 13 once CASTQRQNSPLHF TGTGCCAGCACCCAGAGACAGAATTCACCCCTCCACTTT
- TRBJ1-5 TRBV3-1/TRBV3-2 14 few CASSPQFGNQPQHF TGTGCCAGCAGCCCCCAGTTCGGCAATCAGCCCCAGCATTTT
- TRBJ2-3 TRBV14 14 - CASSQDLLAGTQYF TGTGCCAGCAGCCAAGATCTTCTGGCGGGTACGCAGTATTTT
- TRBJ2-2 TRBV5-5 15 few CASSLVATGSGELFF TGTGCCAGCAGCTTGGTGGCGACAGGAAGCGGGGAGCTGTTTTTT
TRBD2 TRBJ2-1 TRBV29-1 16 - CSVEGRLAGKYNEQFF TGCAGCGTTGAAGGAAGACTAGCGGGGAAATACAATGAGCAGTTCTTC
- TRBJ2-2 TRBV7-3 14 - CASSPGTFQGELFF TGTGCCAGCAGCCCGGGAACATTTCAAGGGGAGCTGTTTTTT
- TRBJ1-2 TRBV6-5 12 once CASSYQGDGYTF TGTGCCAGCAGTTACCAGGGTGATGGCTACACCTTC
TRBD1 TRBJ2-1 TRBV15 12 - CATSRADRVQFF TGTGCCACCAGCAGAGCTGACAGGGTGCAGTTCTTC
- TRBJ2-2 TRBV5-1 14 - CASSLGQVTGELFF TGCGCCAGCAGCTTGGGACAGGTCACCGGGGAGCTGTTTTTT
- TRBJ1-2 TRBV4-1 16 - CASSQERQALNYGYTF TGCGCCAGCAGCCAAGAACGGCAGGCCCTGAACTATGGCTACACCTTC
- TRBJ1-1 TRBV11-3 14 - CASSLAPPPGEAFF TGTGCCAGCAGCTTAGCGCCCCCCCCGGGGGAAGCTTTCTTT
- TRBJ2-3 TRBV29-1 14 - CSAPFAGPTDTQYF TGCAGCGCCCCTTTTGCGGGACCCACAGATACGCAGTATTTT
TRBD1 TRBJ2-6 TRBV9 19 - CASSVATGQGALGANVLTF TGTGCCAGCAGCGTAGCTACGGGACAGGGGGCGCTTGGGGCCAACGTCCTGACTTTC
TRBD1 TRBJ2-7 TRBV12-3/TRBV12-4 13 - CASSLDRGHEQYF TGTGCCAGCAGTTTGGACAGGGGTCACGAGCAGTACTTC
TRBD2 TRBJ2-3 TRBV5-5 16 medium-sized CASSLGGGGRALPGYF TGTGCCAGCAGCTTGGGTGGGGGCGGGAGGGCCCTCCCTGGGTATTTT
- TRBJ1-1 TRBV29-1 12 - CTLSRNLGEAFF TGCACCTTATCGCGGAATTTGGGTGAAGCTTTCTTT
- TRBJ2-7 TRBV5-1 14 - CASSLVSGKGEQYF TGCGCCAGCAGCTTGGTTTCAGGGAAGGGCGAGCAGTACTTC
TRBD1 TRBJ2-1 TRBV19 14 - CASMGTGRDNEQFF TGTGCCAGTATGGGGACAGGGAGGGACAATGAGCAGTTCTTC
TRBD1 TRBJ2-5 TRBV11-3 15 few CASRPPGRGQETQYF TGTGCCAGCAGACCCCCGGGCAGGGGGCAGGAGACCCAGTACTTC
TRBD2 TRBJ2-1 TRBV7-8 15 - CASSLAGGGLNEQFF TGTGCCAGCAGCTTAGCCGGGGGGGGCCTGAATGAGCAGTTCTTC
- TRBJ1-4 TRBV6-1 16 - CASSEAWRRGGEKLFF TGTGCCAGCAGTGAAGCGTGGAGGCGGGGCGGTGAAAAACTGTTTTTT
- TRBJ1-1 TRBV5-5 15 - CASSLDLSRVTEAFF TGTGCCAGCAGCTTGGATCTTTCGCGGGTAACTGAAGCTTTCTTT
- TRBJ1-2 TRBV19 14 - CASSIDRANYGYTF TGTGCCAGTAGTATCGACAGAGCTAACTATGGCTACACCTTC
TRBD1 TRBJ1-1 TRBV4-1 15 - CASSQGGQGASEAFF TGCGCCAGCAGCCAAGGAGGACAGGGGGCCTCTGAAGCTTTCTTT
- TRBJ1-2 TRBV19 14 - CASSIALTPGGYTF TGTGCCAGTAGTATCGCGCTCACCCCGGGGGGCTACACCTTC
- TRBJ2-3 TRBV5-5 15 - CASSLEASVTDTQYF TGTGCCAGCAGCTTGGAGGCTAGCGTCACAGATACGCAGTATTTT
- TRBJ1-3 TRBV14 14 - CASSQVRGGNTIYF TGTGCCAGCAGCCAAGTCAGGGGAGGAAACACCATATATTTT
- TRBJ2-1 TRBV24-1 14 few CATSVSGTLNEQFF TGTGCCACCAGCGTTTCCGGGACACTCAATGAGCAGTTCTTC
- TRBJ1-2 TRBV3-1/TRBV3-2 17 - CASSQDRGGLANYGYTF TGTGCCAGCAGCCAAGATCGTGGGGGCCTAGCTAACTATGGCTACACCTTC
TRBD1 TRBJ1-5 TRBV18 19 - CASSPLALGQGGGNQPQHF TGTGCCAGCTCACCACTCGCCCTGGGACAGGGAGGAGGCAATCAGCCCCAGCATTTT
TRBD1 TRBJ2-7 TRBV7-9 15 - CASSLGDRDINEQYF TGTGCCAGCAGCTTAGGGGACAGGGACATCAACGAGCAGTACTTC
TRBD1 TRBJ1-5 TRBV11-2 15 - CASSSGDRDGQPQHF TGTGCCAGCAGCTCCGGTGACAGGGATGGTCAGCCCCAGCATTTT
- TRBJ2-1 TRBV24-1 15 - CATSDSGLRHNEQFF TGTGCCACCAGTGATTCGGGACTCCGTCACAATGAGCAGTTCTTC
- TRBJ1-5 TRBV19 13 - CASSSAGGQPQHF TGTGCCAGTAGTTCCGCGGGCGGGCAGCCCCAGCATTTT
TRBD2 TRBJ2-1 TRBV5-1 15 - CASRLAVGPHNEQFF TGCGCCAGCAGACTAGCGGTAGGACCCCACAATGAGCAGTTCTTC
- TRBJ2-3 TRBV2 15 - CASSAEDIRADTQYF TGTGCCAGCAGTGCAGAGGACATTAGAGCAGATACGCAGTATTTT